The sequence of this T cell receptor (beta chain) was determined in a study of T cell responses to AZD1222 COVID-19 vaccine (dated by TCRdb to the early 2020s). In terms of the full investigation: A total of around 240 trial participants underwent TCR sequencing, of whom 207 received two doses of AZD1222 and about 25 received two doses of the MenACWY control vaccine. Enrollment into the trials was organized by age into subgroups of 18-55, 56-69 and 70-plus years, and those subgroups contained roughly 140, 27 and 60 TCR-sequenced participants, respectively. Paper-wide results and their limitations: Most participants were white British and females outnumbered males, and the authors suggested that clonal diversity may have been underestimated. No day 14 peak-response samples were available, so repertoires were characterized only after the peak T cell response. After two AZD1222 doses, both the breadth and the depth of spike-specific TCRs were significantly higher than at day 0 and than in MenACWY recipients. Epitopes outside the regions mutated in the B.1.351 and B.1.1.7 variants were reportedly recognized by nearly half of the unique spike-specific TCRs. The 56-69-year group was small, and its depth increase did not reach significance, likely because of low power. The vaccine-associated CD4 TCRs covered the entire spike protein, and the dominant responses fell in regions 160-218 and 743-854. Conclusions about previously exposed vaccinees are limited because only six or seven AZD1222 recipients were SARS-CoV-2 seropositive at baseline.

On this clone itself: Its specific antigen is unknown. No base-level quality is on record; no much larger clone is a single base apart.

What the time point label conveys for this sample: about 28 days (+/-7) after the second vaccine dose. AZD1222 recipients given second doses at about 4 weeks or at about 12 weeks were pooled, since spike-specific TCR depth and breadth were not found to differ between the two schedules. The vaccinee samples were drawn from two UK trials, COV001 and COV002, one of which was a single-blind randomized controlled phase 2/3 trial testing AZD1222 (ChAdOx1 nCoV-19) in healthy adults. For TCRbeta chain sequencing, PBMC samples were collected from trial participants at day 0 and at day 28 after the second dose. The CDR3 regions of human TCRbeta chains were analyzed by immunosequencing. The study's own analysis went as follows. TCRs in the repertoires were matched against a reference library of SARS-CoV-2-specific TCRs that had been generated with the MIRA antigen-specificity platform. Breadth was defined as the fraction of unique TCRs that were SARS-CoV-2-associated. Depth was defined as the fraction of total T cells that were SARS-CoV-2-associated. Each spike-specific TCR was assigned to its reactive spike region and to a CD4 or CD8 class using the MIRA data. Log10-transformed breadth and depth values were compared by one-way ANOVA with Sidak's multiple comparisons tests. TCRdb carries this immuneACCESS record with in-frame sequences only. Its versions omit some clonotypes, under half of them owing to an unresolved V gene in the studies checked, with the rest unexplained. V and J calls plus clone size are reproduced from that table; the DNA served to infer D and trimming. In all, the sample holds 75,000 to 90,000 clones, and roughly 85% of those were seen once. Of the sample, 12% falls within the top ten clones.

Material: peripheral blood, obtained 28 days after the second AZD1222 dose. This receptor was taken from an adult who received the AZD1222 COVID-19 vaccine.

The base sequence is TGTGCCAGCAGCTTAGGGACGCCCGAAGAAGGCTACACCTTC. The translation is CASSLGTPEEGYTF. The chain uses TRBV11-3 and TRBJ1-2, with no reliable assignment of the D segment. The CDR3 numbers 14 residues from cysteine through phenylalanine. The read is trimmed to its CDR3 DNA, 42 bases read in frame from base 1. The junction carries 14 bases between V and J, which are trimmed by 1 base and 8 bases respectively. CDR1 and CDR2, looked up from the germline V gene, are SGHNT and YENEEA.